This entry lists 28 T cell receptor beta chains sequenced from one sample in a study of identical twins. TCRdb re-derived calls from the 5' RACE reads in MiXCR, one entry per CDR3 protein. The repertoire holds some 260,000 distinct CDR3 sequences, with roughly 13% as singletons. The sequencing input was memory (CD45RO+) T cells sorted from blood. The source of these receptors is a woman under 30 in good health.

The chain joins TRBV9 to TRBJ2-1, with a possible D match to TRBD1 (6 bases). This CDR3 region has 15 residues. Trimming pared 0 bases from V and 10 bases from J, leaving 17 bases between. Germline CDR1 SGDLS, CDR2 YYNGEE. CDR3 sequence reads: CASSVAPGVTSEQFF. CDR3 DNA: TGTGCCAGCAGCGTAGCCCCAGGGGTAACAAGCGAGCAGTTCTTC. The complete variable domain, with remaining parts taken from reference TRBV9 and TRBJ2-1, reads DSGVTQTPKHLITATGQRVTLRCSPRSGDLSVYWYQQSLDQGLQFLIQYYNGEERAKGNILERFSAQQFPDLHSELNLSSLELGDSALYFCASSVAPGVTSEQFFGPGTRLTVL.

The chain joins TRBV20-1 to TRBJ2-1; D is uncertain. The CDR3 spans 14 residues. V lost 0 bases and J 8 bases, leaving 14 bases between the germline ends. Per germline, CDR1 DFQATT and CDR2 SNEGSKA (reference sequence). The DNA of the CDR3 is TGCAGTGCTAGAGATTCACAAGGGTTCCATGAGCAGTTCTTC. Its protein is CSARDSQGFHEQFF.

This clonotype was picked up a small number of times. This rearrangement joins TRBV20-1 to TRBJ2-1; D might be TRBD1 or TRBD2, each matching 5 bases. This CDR3 comprises 13 residues. Germline CDR1 is DFQATT and CDR2 is SNEGSKA (reference sequence). Between the trimmed V and J ends, which lost 3 bases and 6 bases, there was a span of 12 bases. Here the CDR3 DNA reads TGCAGTGCTAGCAATCGGGACGCCAATGAGCAGTTCTTC. This sequence encodes CSASNRDANEQFF.

V usage is TRBV5-1 and J usage is TRBJ2-1; D remains unclear. CDR1 is SGHRS and CDR2 is YFSETQ in the germline V gene. The V and J ends lost 0 bases and 6 bases respectively, with 13 bases between them. The CDR3 contains 15 residues. The CDR3 sequence: CASSLEGPHFNEQFF. Written as DNA, the CDR3 is TGCGCCAGCAGCTTGGAGGGCCCACATTTCAATGAGCAGTTCTTC.

In its sample, this clonotype was seen many times. The J gene is TRBJ1-6, the V gene TRBV7-8; D remains unclear. The CDR3 loop spans 14 amino acids. Trimming took off 3 bases at V and 7 bases at J, with 10 bases between the two ends. Germline CDR1 reads SGHVS; CDR2 reads FQNEAQ. Here the CDR3 DNA reads TGTGCCAGCAGCTTGTCCTCCACAAATTCACCCCTCCACTTT. Translated: CASSLSSTNSPLHF.

This chain connects TRBV27 to TRBJ1-1, with TRBD1 matching 7 bases. The ends lost 2 bases at V and 6 bases at J; junction bases unmatched: 6. The CDR3 sequence is 14 residues long. The V gene's germline CDR1 is MNHEY and CDR2 SMNVEV (reference sequence). CDR3 amino acids: CASSLKGAGAEAFF. For the CDR3, the DNA is TGTGCCAGCAGTTTAAAGGGGGCCGGGGCTGAAGCTTTCTTT.

The chain has TRBV12-3 or TRBV12-4 and TRBJ2-5; possible D gene TRBD2, 7 bases. The CDR3 extends over 15 amino acids. Trimming took off 6 bases at V and 2 bases at J, with 16 bases between the two ends. The DNA of the CDR3 is TGTGCCAGCAGCTGGGGCGGGGGACATCAAGAGACCCAGTACTTC. It translates to CASSWGGGHQETQYF.

V usage is TRBV20-1 and J usage is TRBJ2-3; 9 bases agree with TRBD1. Germline V gene lookup returns CDR1 DFQATT and CDR2 SNEGSKA (reference sequence). V shed 2 bases and J 2 bases; nucleotides not matched to a gene: 5. The CDR3 extends over 15 amino acids. The CDR3 here is CSARSGDRDTDTQYF. The CDR3 bases are TGCAGTGCTAGATCCGGGGACAGGGACACAGATACGCAGTATTTT.

The gene calls are TRBV20-1 and TRBJ1-5; D unclear. CDR3 length: 13 residues. Trimming cost V 4 bases and J 4 bases, with 11 bases left between them. The germline V gene has CDR1 DFQATT and CDR2 SNEGSKA (reference sequence). In nucleotides, the CDR3 is TGCAGTGCTAATCGGGGAGGAAATCAGCCCCAGCATTTT. Translated: CSANRGGNQPQHF.

This clonotype was detected ten times or more. The genes are TRBV6-4 and TRBJ2-2; D may be TRBD2 (7 bases). Per the germline V gene, CDR1 is MRHNA and CDR2 is SNTAGT. V lost 3 bases to trimming and J lost 3 bases, with 11 bases between them. This CDR3 is 15 amino acids long. The CDR3 bases are TGTGCCAGCAGTGAAGGAGGGGGGGACACCGGGGAGCTGTTTTTT. Its protein is CASSEGGGDTGELFF.

This clonotype was seen a handful of times. CDR3: CSAPGTSEHYNEQFF. As DNA, the CDR3 is TGCAGTGCCCCCGGGACTTCCGAACACTACAATGAGCAGTTCTTC. The chain couples TRBV20-1 to TRBJ2-1, with a weak D call TRBD2 (6 bases). Germline loops: CDR1 DFQATT, CDR2 SNEGSKA (reference sequence). The CDR3 runs to 15 residues. Trimming shortened V by 6 bases and J by 3 bases, and 18 bases separated the two germline ends.

The V and J genes are TRBV24-1 and TRBJ1-1, with D unclear. This CDR3 spans 13 amino acids. The germline V gene has CDR1 KGHDR and CDR2 SFDVKD. Trimming removed 3 bases from V and 0 bases from J, with 4 bases in between. CDR3 sequence reads: CATSDNMNTEAFF. CDR3 in DNA: TGTGCCACCAGTGATAATATGAACACTGAAGCTTTCTTT.

For this clonotype: The CDR3 does not end in the conserved phenylalanine or tryptophan, so this is likely a read error. V and J are TRBV5-1 and TRBJ2-2; no definite D call. V was cut by 3 bases and J by 7 bases, with 13 bases left in between. CDR1 and CDR2 (germline): SGHRS, YFSETQ. This CDR3 contains 14 residues. The DNA for the CDR3 is TGCGCCAGCAGCTCCAGGCAGTTCTGCGGGGAGCTGTTTTGT. Translation: CASSSRQFCGELFC.

J is TRBJ2-2 and V is TRBV10-2; D might be TRBD1 (5 bases). V lost 6 bases and J lost 4, with 12 bases in between. This CDR3 spans 14 amino acids. Per the germline V gene, CDR1 is WSHSY and CDR2 is SAAADI. CDR3 protein: CASSPDKPTGELFF. In nucleotides, the CDR3 is TGCGCCAGCAGCCCGGACAAGCCCACCGGGGAGCTGTTTTTT.

V and J are TRBV6-5 and TRBJ2-7; D gene unclear. V was cut by 6 bases and J by 2 bases, with 8 bases left in between. This CDR3 is built from 12 residues. The V gene's germline CDR1 is MNHEY and CDR2 SVGAGI. The CDR3 bases are TGTGCCAGCAGGGAAAACGCCTACGAGCAGTACTTC. It encodes CASRENAYEQYF.

This clonotype came up a few times. This sequence joins TRBV10-3 and TRBJ2-3, with 7 bases identical to TRBD2. V gave up 5 bases and J gave up 0 bases; unmatched junction bases: 5. The CDR3 has 15 residues. Per the germline V gene, CDR1 is ENHRY and CDR2 is SYGVKD. CDR3 protein: CAISYSGGSTDTQYF. CDR3 in DNA: TGTGCCATCAGTTACTCCGGGGGGAGCACAGATACGCAGTATTTT.

The J gene is TRBJ1-2, the V gene TRBV25-1; a possible D gene is TRBD1 (6 bases). Trimming left V 5 bases short and J 4 bases short, with 14 bases between. Germline V gives CDR1 MGHDK, CDR2 SYGVNS. This CDR3 region has 14 residues. The CDR3 region has the DNA TGTGCCAGCAGTCATACTACAGGGACCTATGGCTACACCTTC. Translated: CASSHTTGTYGYTF.

This clonotype was detected many times. The V call is TRBV6-6, the J call TRBJ2-1, with D unresolved. The CDR3 consists of 11 residues. V shed 0 bases and J shed 11 bases, with 5 bases lying between them. Germline CDR1 MNHNY, CDR2 SVGAGI (reference sequence). The CDR3 DNA follows: TGTGCCAGCAGTTACTCGGTGAAGCAGTTCTTC. Its translation is CASSYSVKQFF.

This clonotype was picked up a small number of times. The chain is built from TRBV5-1 and TRBJ2-7; a weak D match, TRBD2 (5 bases). Germline V gene lookup returns CDR1 SGHRS and CDR2 YFSETQ. The V and J ends lost 0 bases and 3 bases respectively, with 13 bases between them. The CDR3 has 15 amino acids. CDR3 nucleotide sequence: TGCGCCAGCAGCTTGGAATCCGGGGTAAGCTACGAGCAGTACTTC. Protein product: CASSLESGVSYEQYF. The entire variable domain, with the rest obtained from reference TRBV5-1 and TRBJ2-7, is as follows: KAGVTQTPRYLIKTRGQQVTLSCSPISGHRSVSWYQQTPGQGLQFLFEYFSETQRNKGNFPGRFSGRQFSNSRSEMNVSTLELGDSALYLCASSLESGVSYEQYFGPGTRLTVT.

This clonotype appeared many times. CDR3 DNA sequence: TGTGCCACCAGCTCCGGGCCACAAGAGACCCAGTACTTC. It is translated as CATSSGPQETQYF. This sequence joins TRBV15 and TRBJ2-5, with no clear D. Per germline, CDR1 LNHNV and CDR2 YYDKDF (reference sequence). The CDR3 has 13 residues. Between the trimmed V and J ends, which lost 5 bases and 2 bases, there was a span of 9 bases.

This clonotype was seen at least ten times. The chain employs TRBV2 and TRBJ2-7, with TRBD1 matching 10 bases. Losses at the gene ends were 5 bases for V and 6 bases for J; bases not matched to a gene: 4. Germline CDR1 and CDR2: SNHLY and FYNNEI. The CDR3 has 13 amino acids. For the CDR3, the DNA is TGTGCCAGCAGTCGGGACAGGGGAGGCGAGCAGTACTTC. It is translated as CASSRDRGGEQYF. Together with reference TRBV2 and TRBJ2-7, the CDR3 gives the full variable domain: EPEVTQTPSHQVTQMGQEVILRCVPISNHLYFYWYRQILGQKVEFLVSFYNNEISEKSEIFDDQFSVERPDGSNFTLKIRSTKLEDSAMYFCASSRDRGGEQYFGPGTRLTVT.

This chain connects TRBV5-1 to TRBJ2-7; 11 positions agree with TRBD2. Germline assignment: CDR1 SGHRS and CDR2 YFSETQ. The CDR3 covers 14 residues. Unmatched junction bases numbered 3, after V lost 4 bases and J lost 3 bases. The CDR3 DNA sequence: TGCGCCAGCAGCCGACTAGCGGGGAACTACGAGCAGTACTTC. As protein: CASSRLAGNYEQYF. The variable domain in full, completed from reference TRBV5-1 and TRBJ2-7, reads KAGVTQTPRYLIKTRGQQVTLSCSPISGHRSVSWYQQTPGQGLQFLFEYFSETQRNKGNFPGRFSGRQFSNSRSEMNVSTLELGDSALYLCASSRLAGNYEQYFGPGTRLTVT.

This clonotype was seen repeatedly, ten times or more. The gene calls are TRBV20-1 and TRBJ1-1; possibly TRBD1 for D (6 bases). The CDR3 is 15 amino acids. CDR1 DFQATT and CDR2 SNEGSKA come from the germline V gene (reference sequence). Trimming removed 0 bases at V and 4 bases at J, with 15 bases between. The DNA of the CDR3 is TGCAGTGCTAGAGATAATCCGGGGGCGCGCACTGAAGCTTTCTTT. It codes for CSARDNPGARTEAFF.

This clonotype was found many times. CDR3 loop: CASRKTLAGGPPEAFF. The DNA for the CDR3 is TGCGCCAGCAGAAAAACCTTAGCGGGGGGCCCTCCGGAAGCTTTCTTT. The J gene is TRBJ1-1, the V gene TRBV5-1; possibly TRBD1 for D (6 bases). Trimming removed 5 bases from V and 8 bases from J, with 25 bases in between. Germline loops: CDR1 SGHRS, CDR2 YFSETQ. The CDR3 is 16 residues long.

This chain links TRBV6-5 with TRBJ2-1, with D unclear. CDR1 MNHEY and CDR2 SVGAGI come from the germline V gene. V was trimmed by 5 bases and J by 1 base, leaving 9 bases between them. The CDR3 spans 14 residues. The CDR3 DNA sequence: TGTGCCAGCAGTAACGGTGGTTCCTACAATGAGCAGTTCTTC. Its translation: CASSNGGSYNEQFF.

This clonotype was detected a few times. V is TRBV5-4 and J is TRBJ2-7; 8 nucleotides match TRBD2. The germline V gene encodes CDR1 SGHNT and CDR2 YYREEE (reference sequence). CDR3 length: 16 amino acids. V lost 0 bases and J lost 4; bases outside the gene matches: 9. CDR3 amino acids: CASSLAGGLGAYEQYF. CDR3 DNA sequence: TGTGCCAGCAGCTTGGCCGGGGGACTAGGAGCGTACGAGCAGTACTTC.

This clonotype has only a few counts. The chain joins TRBV4-2 to TRBJ2-3; 7 nucleotides match TRBD1. Germline loops: CDR1 LGHNA, CDR2 YNFKEQ. The V segment lost 4 bases and the J segment 2 bases; nucleotides outside the gene matches: 15. There are 18 residues in the CDR3. Here the CDR3 reads CASSPDLRGEGATDTQYF. The CDR3 DNA follows: TGTGCCAGCAGCCCGGATCTCCGGGGCGAGGGGGCCACAGATACGCAGTATTTT.

This clonotype was seen more than once but under ten times. The rearrangement uses TRBV9 and TRBJ1-1; D is unresolved. CDR1 and CDR2 from the germline V gene are SGDLS and YYNGEE. The length of the CDR3 is 13 residues. With 7 bases removed from V and 0 bases from J, the gap between germline ends came to 10 bases. The CDR3 protein is CASSGALNTEAFF. Here the CDR3 DNA reads TGTGCCAGCTCGGGAGCTTTGAACACTGAAGCTTTCTTT.